The 22 T cell receptor beta chains reported below all come from one sample, sequenced in a study of TIL therapy for anti-PD-1-resistant metastatic lung cancer. The sample's time point: pre-treatment sample, taken before nivolumab and TIL therapy. Sequencing used immunoSEQ v3. Using immunoSEQ multiplex PCR, the repertoire was profiled, and TCRdb retains in-frame clones only, with some absent. Here the sample spans 45,000 to 75,000 clones, around 90% being singletons. The material sequenced was blood, taken at baseline. These receptors were collected from a person between 25 and 80 years old with non-small cell lung cancer.

The chain uses TRBV28 and TRBJ1-3; D unresolved. In germline, CDR1 is MDHEN, CDR2 SYDVKM. V lost 1 base and J 2 bases, leaving 15 bases between the germline ends. The CDR3 is 17 residues long. CDR3 nucleotides: TGTGCCAGCAGTTTATCCGCCCGGCCAGCGACTGGAAACACCATATATTTT. As protein: CASSLSARPATGNTIYF.

CDR3: CASRLGPNTGELFF. For the CDR3, the DNA is TGTGCCAGCAGACTCGGACCGAACACCGGGGAGCTGTTTTTT. The chain uses TRBV6-4 and TRBJ2-2, with no clear D. Trimming pared 6 bases from V and 0 bases from J, leaving 8 bases between. The V gene's germline CDR1 is MRHNA and CDR2 SNTAGT. The CDR3 extends over 14 amino acids.

V usage is TRBV11-2 and J usage is TRBJ2-3; 11 bases map to TRBD2. Trimming took 5 bases from V and 6 from J; bases not matched to a gene: 7. Germline V CDR1 and CDR2: SGHAT, FQNNGV. This CDR3 contains 15 residues. CDR3 sequence: CASSLSGRAGDTQYF. The CDR3 nucleotides are TGTGCCAGCAGCCTTAGCGGGAGGGCTGGCGATACGCAGTATTTT.

The V call is TRBV5-1, the J call TRBJ2-5; D might be TRBD1 (5 bases). Per germline, CDR1 SGHRS and CDR2 YFSETQ. The CDR3 has 13 amino acids. Deletions cut 4 bases from V and 2 bases from J, with 9 bases between. This chain's CDR3 is CASSGKGQETQYF. In nucleotides, the CDR3 is TGCGCCAGCAGCGGAAAGGGGCAAGAGACCCAGTACTTC. Using reference TRBV5-1 and TRBJ2-5 for the parts outside the CDR3, the full variable domain is KAGVTQTPRYLIKTRGQQVTLSCSPISGHRSVSWYQQTPGQGLQFLFEYFSETQRNKGNFPGRFSGRQFSNSRSEMNVSTLELGDSALYLCASSGKGQETQYFGPGTRLLVL.

The CDR3 sequence is CSARDSPEQFF. CDR3 nucleotide sequence: TGCAGTGCTAGAGACAGCCCGGAGCAGTTCTTC. The V call is TRBV20-1, the J call TRBJ2-1; D not certain. The CDR3 consists of 11 residues. V gave up 0 bases and J gave up 10 bases, with 7 bases separating them. Germline loops: CDR1 DFQATT, CDR2 SNEGSKA (reference sequence).

The gene calls are TRBV18 and TRBJ1-1; D unclear. The V end was cut by 2 bases, the J end by 4 bases, with 5 bases between. This CDR3 comprises 12 residues. Germline V CDR1 and CDR2: KGHSH, LQKENI. The CDR3 loop is CASSPGITEAFF. The CDR3 DNA follows: TGTGCCAGCTCACCAGGGATCACTGAAGCTTTCTTT.

The J gene is TRBJ1-6, the V gene TRBV10-1, with no clear D. Between the trimmed V and J ends, which lost 4 bases and 7 bases, there was a span of 8 bases. The CDR3 has 13 amino acids. Per germline, CDR1 WNHNN and CDR2 SYGVQD (reference sequence). For the CDR3, the DNA is TGCGCCAGCAGTGGGACTGCGAATTCACCCCTCCACTTT. It is translated as CASSGTANSPLHF.

The chain joins TRBV24-1 to TRBJ2-7; 10 positions match TRBD1. J gave up 6 bases and V 4 bases, and 14 bases lay outside the gene matches. CDR1 and CDR2 from the germline V gene are KGHDR and SFDVKD. This CDR3 is 17 amino acids long. The CDR3 DNA reads TGTGCCACCAGTGAGTACGACAGGGGGCGATGTGCGGGCGAGCAGTACTTC. Its protein product is CATSEYDRGRCAGEQYF.

This clone has only a few counts. The chain employs TRBV12-3 or TRBV12-4 and TRBJ2-7; D call uncertain. V was trimmed by 6 bases and J by 1 base, leaving 7 bases between them. CDR3 length: 12 amino acids. Here the CDR3 DNA reads TGTGCCAGCAGCCTAGTTTCCTACGAGCAGTACTTC. This gives the protein CASSLVSYEQYF.

The chain combines TRBV7-3 with TRBJ1-1, with a tentative D call TRBD1 (5 bases). With 5 bases removed from V and 1 base from J, the gap between germline ends came to 11 bases. Germline lookup yields CDR1 SGHTA and CDR2 FQGTGA. The CDR3 covers 14 residues. Written as DNA, the CDR3 is TGTGCCAGCAGCCCCGATGGGGCGAACACTGAAGCTTTCTTT. Its translation is CASSPDGANTEAFF.

This clone appeared once. The V and J genes are TRBV28 and TRBJ2-7, with a possible D match to TRBD1 (5 bases). CDR3 length equals 14 residues. CDR1 is MDHEN and CDR2 is SYDVKM in the germline V gene. The ends were cut back, 6 bases at V and 1 base at J, with 13 bases in the middle. DNA for the CDR3: TGTGCCAGCAGGACAGTTCAAATTTCCTACGAGCAGTACTTC. This codes for CASRTVQISYEQYF.

This sequence joins TRBV19 and TRBJ1-2; TRBD1 matches 9 bases. The germline V gene encodes CDR1 LNHDA and CDR2 SQIVND (reference sequence). Trimming took 1 base from V and 8 from J; bases not matched to a gene: 14. This CDR3 has 17 amino acids. The CDR3 reads CASSIALGMSDRGGYTF. CDR3 nucleotide sequence: TGTGCCAGTAGTATAGCGTTGGGGATGTCGGACAGGGGCGGCTACACCTTC. Complete variable domain (other parts from reference TRBV19 and TRBJ1-2): DGGITQSPKYLFRKEGQNVTLSCEQNLNHDAMYWYRQDPGQGLRLIYYSQIVNDFQKGDIAEGYSVSREKKESFPLTVTSAQKNPTAFYLCASSIALGMSDRGGYTFGSGTRLTVV.

The rearrangement joins TRBV6-5 to TRBJ2-3, with D maybe TRBD2 (5 bases). The germline V gene encodes CDR1 MNHEY and CDR2 SVGAGI. V dropped 4 bases and J dropped 4 bases, with 6 bases sitting between them. The CDR3 sequence is 12 residues long. This chain's CDR3 is CASSFGADTQYF. CDR3 bases: TGTGCCAGCAGTTTCGGGGCAGATACGCAGTATTTT.

The chain links TRBV4-1 to TRBJ2-1; TRBD1 or TRBD2 may be the D gene (6 bases each). Trimming pared 0 bases from V and 0 bases from J, leaving 21 bases between. The CDR3 loop spans 20 amino acids. Germline-derived CDR1 and CDR2 are MGHRA and YSYEKL. CDR3 DNA: TGCGCCAGCAGCCAAGACGGGTCGGGGGCCGGATCATTCTCCTACAATGAGCAGTTCTTC. It encodes CASSQDGSGAGSFSYNEQFF.

The chain joins TRBV28 to TRBJ2-3; no reliable D call. Per the germline V gene, CDR1 is MDHEN and CDR2 is SYDVKM. CDR3 length: 15 residues. The V and J ends lost 5 bases and 1 base respectively, with 13 bases between them. DNA of the CDR3: TGTGCCAGCAGTCCGCCATCTGCTGGCACAGATACGCAGTATTTT. Translation gives CASSPPSAGTDTQYF.

This chain links TRBV19 with TRBJ1-2, with TRBD1 matching 9 bases. The CDR3 totals 16 residues. V was pared by 5 bases and J by 8 bases, with 15 bases of the junction left unmatched. Germline V gene lookup returns CDR1 LNHDA and CDR2 SQIVND (reference sequence). Written as DNA, the CDR3 is TGTGCCAGTAGTCCAAGGGGAACAGGGGGCTTGAACGGCTACACCTTC. Translated: CASSPRGTGGLNGYTF.

The CDR3 sequence is CASSEVLDSPLHF. The CDR3 DNA is TGTGCCAGCAGTGAAGTGTTGGATTCACCCCTCCACTTT. The rearrangement joins TRBV2 to TRBJ1-6; D unclear. Germline assignment: CDR1 SNHLY and CDR2 FYNNEI. The CDR3 sequence is 13 residues long. The V gene lost 1 base and the J gene lost 8 bases, with 6 bases spanning the gap.

This clone was recorded once. This chain uses TRBV19 with TRBJ1-4; possible D gene TRBD1, 5 bases. Trimming cost V 6 bases and J 3 bases, with 11 bases left between them. This CDR3 region has 14 residues. Germline assignment: CDR1 LNHDA and CDR2 SQIVND (reference sequence). The CDR3 spells CASRYRSANEKLFF. For the CDR3, the DNA is TGTGCCAGTAGGTACAGGTCTGCTAATGAAAAACTGTTTTTT.

The chain links TRBV30 to TRBJ2-5, with 9 nucleotides matching TRBD2. Per the germline V gene, CDR1 is GTSNPN and CDR2 is SVGIG (reference sequence). This CDR3 region has 15 residues. Losses at the gene ends were 4 bases for V and 2 bases for J; bases not matched to a gene: 8. The DNA of the CDR3 is TGTGCCTGGAAGTTAGTGCTAGCGGGACAAGAGACCCAGTACTTC. This sequence encodes CAWKLVLAGQETQYF.

The chain uses TRBV7-9 and TRBJ2-1; D is tentatively TRBD1 or TRBD2 (5 bases each). The CDR3 runs 13 residues. V was trimmed by 1 base and J by 6 bases, leaving 7 bases between them. Germline V gives CDR1 SEHNR, CDR2 FQNEAQ (reference sequence). CDR3 loop: CASSLDGGNEQFF. The CDR3 nucleotides are TGTGCCAGCAGCTTAGATGGGGGCAATGAGCAGTTCTTC. The complete variable domain, with remaining parts taken from reference TRBV7-9 and TRBJ2-1, reads DTGVSQNPRHKITKRGQNVTFRCDPISEHNRLYWYRQTLGQGPEFLTYFQNEAQLEKSRLLSDRFSAERPKGSFSTLEIQRTEQGDSAMYLCASSLDGGNEQFFGPGTRLTVL.

This chain connects TRBV28 to TRBJ2-5; D unclear. The V end was cut by 2 bases, the J end by 1 base, with 17 bases between. The germline V gene encodes CDR1 MDHEN and CDR2 SYDVKM. The CDR3 runs to 17 residues. The CDR3 loop is CASSLTRLPSLQETQYF. The CDR3 DNA follows: TGTGCCAGCAGTTTAACGAGGCTTCCCAGCCTCCAAGAGACCCAGTACTTC. Drawing the rest from reference TRBV28 and TRBJ2-5, the complete variable domain is DVKVTQSSRYLVKRTGEKVFLECVQDMDHENMFWYRQDPGLGLRLIYFSYDVKMKEKGDIPEGYSVSREKKERFSLILESASTNQTSMYLCASSLTRLPSLQETQYFGPGTRLLVL.

J is TRBJ1-6 and V is TRBV4-1; perhaps TRBD1 as D (5 bases). Per germline, CDR1 MGHRA and CDR2 YSYEKL. This CDR3 is built from 15 residues. Trimming stripped 0 bases from V and 9 bases from J, with 12 bases between. CDR3: CASSQDPRDASPLHF. In DNA, the CDR3 is TGCGCCAGCAGCCAAGATCCCAGGGACGCTTCACCCCTCCACTTT.